Sequencing of this T cell receptor (beta chain) was carried out in a study of T-cell reconstitution after alpha-beta-depleted transplantation in children. Regarding this clonotype: Its antigen remains unidentified.

Notes on the study in general: Where some patients showed high TCRbeta diversity at day 60, it came from recipient T cells and thymic progenitors that had survived. Reportedly, roughly two months post-transplant, alpha-beta T cells arose from several hundred expanded graft clones. When one year had passed after transplant, most T-cell counts and diversity came from newly produced T cells.

TCRbeta library preparation incorporated unique molecular identifiers. TCRdb called the PCR reads again in MiXCR, with one record for every CDR3 protein. The sample holds 300,000 to 350,000 distinct CDR3 sequences; about 17% are singletons and the top ten take about 41%. J lost 9 bases, V lost 3 bases, and 12 bases had no gene match. The length of the CDR3 is 15 residues. Looked up from germline, CDR1 is SGHAT and CDR2 is FQNNGV. This chain uses TRBV11-2 with TRBJ2-3; 7 bases fit TRBD2. Here the sequenced sample was PBMCs, mostly from graft donor cells, taken 360 days after TCRalphabeta/CD19-depleted stem cell transplant. This TCR was sampled from a male patient between 2 and 10 years old who had a stem cell transplant for acute lymphoblastic leukemia, so the T cells may come from the graft donor. The DNA of the CDR3 is TGTGCCAGCAGCTTTAGCGGGTCGACATGGGACACGCAGTATTTT. Translated: CASSFSGSTWDTQYF.